Presented here are 2 T cell receptor beta chains from one specimen sequenced in a study of beta chain features in type 1 diabetes. Points from the study as a whole: Moderately but significantly shorter TCRB CDR3s were found in Type 1 diabetes patients in all four CD4+ subsets.

These receptors have no identified antigens. Sequencing targeted expressed TCRB transcripts, as all isolated RNA had been reverse transcribed. The data were produced by immunoSEQ multiplex PCR, yet TCRdb's version contains in-frame clones alone and is incomplete. The sample includes approximately 260,000 clones, over 20% of them seen just once. Source material: naive CD4+ T cells from blood. These receptors were obtained from a woman in her 40s with type 1 diabetes.

In this sample, this clone turned up a few times. The chain couples TRBV4-2 to TRBJ1-1; TRBD1 matches at 8 bases. Losses at the gene ends were 0 bases for V and 4 bases for J; bases not matched to a gene: 10. The CDR3 is 17 residues long. CDR1 is LGHNA and CDR2 is YNFKEQ in the germline V gene. The CDR3 is CASSQDGVGQGSTEAFF. The CDR3 bases are TGTGCCAGCAGCCAAGATGGGGTCGGACAGGGCAGCACTGAAGCTTTCTTT.

The chain has TRBV6-4 and TRBJ2-1; possible D gene TRBD1, 5 bases. Germline-derived CDR1 and CDR2 are MRHNA and SNTAGT. V was clipped by 4 bases and J by 10 bases, with 11 bases between them. This CDR3 contains 12 residues. The CDR3 DNA reads as TGTGCCAGCAGTGGGGGCGCAGGAGAGCAGTTCTTC. Encoded protein: CASSGGAGEQFF.